These 28 T cell receptor beta chains originate from one sample sequenced in a study of blood T cells in healthy people across ages. With a J-beta primer mix and a sample-barcoded 5' primer, a second PCR ran 7 to 11 cycles. TCRdb used MiXCR to reprocess the 5' RACE reads, holding one entry per CDR3 protein. Here the sample spans 780,000 or so distinct CDR3 sequences, less than 70% being singletons. Source material: blood. All receptors derive from a man older than 75 in good health.

This clonotype occurred many times. The V gene is TRBV7-2, the J gene TRBJ1-2; 7 bases line up with TRBD1. This CDR3 region has 14 residues. CDR1 SGHTA and CDR2 FQGNSA come from the germline V gene. Trimming removed 8 bases from V and 3 bases from J; junction bases left unmatched: 9. The CDR3 sequence is CASGPRGNHYGYTF. The CDR3 DNA is TGTGCCAGCGGCCCCAGGGGGAACCACTATGGCTACACCTTC.

The chain links TRBV3-1 to TRBJ2-3; TRBD2 matches at 10 bases. This CDR3 is 15 amino acids long. Trimming removed 3 bases from V and 6 bases from J; junction bases left unmatched: 6. CDR1 and CDR2 from the germline V gene are LGHDT and YNNKEL (reference sequence). The CDR3 loop is CASSQSGRAIDTQYF. The CDR3 region has the DNA TGTGCCAGCAGCCAGAGCGGGAGGGCCATTGATACGCAGTATTTT.

Concerning this clonotype: This could be a read error, since a much larger clone is one nucleotide away. This rearrangement joins TRBV12-3 or TRBV12-4 to TRBJ1-2; D not resolved. CDR3 length equals 11 residues. Trimming removed 6 bases at V and 4 bases at J, with 6 bases between. The CDR3 region has the DNA TGTGCCAGCAGGCGAAGCTATGGCTACACCTTC. Translating it yields CASRRSYGYTF.

Concerning this clonotype itself: This could be a read error, since a much larger clone is one nucleotide away. The chain employs TRBV3-1 and TRBJ2-7; D gene ambiguous. The CDR3 has 12 residues. Germline assignment: CDR1 LGHDT and CDR2 YNNKEL (reference sequence). The V and J ends lost 6 bases and 0 bases respectively, with 6 bases between them. The CDR3 DNA sequence: TGTGCCAGCAGTCACAGCTCCTACGAGCAGTACTTC. This encodes CASSHSSYEQYF.

This clonotype was picked up one time. The V gene is TRBV20-1, the J gene TRBJ2-1, with D perhaps matching TRBD2 (5 bases). The CDR3 covers 14 residues. In germline, CDR1 is DFQATT, CDR2 SNEGSKA (reference sequence). Trimming cost V 6 bases and J 0 bases, with 12 bases left between them. The CDR3 sequence is CSASEGPSYNEQFF. The CDR3 nucleotides read TGCAGTGCCAGTGAGGGTCCCTCCTACAATGAGCAGTTCTTC.

Concerning this clonotype: At one end the junction does not follow the germline gene, possibly because of a read error. The chain uses TRBV20-1 and TRBJ2-1, with no clear D. This CDR3 has 16 amino acids. The germline gives CDR1 DFQATT, CDR2 SNEGSKA (reference sequence). The CDR3 nucleotides read TGCTGTGCTCTAAAGCTAGGGTTTAGCTCCTACAATGAGCAGTTCTTC. This translates into CCALKLGFSSYNEQFF.

This clonotype was counted between two and nine times. The chain uses TRBV4-2 and TRBJ2-7, with 11 bases lining up with TRBD2. The CDR3 has 19 residues. From germline, CDR1 is LGHNA and CDR2 YNFKEQ. The ends lost 2 bases at V and 0 bases at J; junction bases unmatched: 12. CDR3 loop: CASSQWTLTSGIPSYEQYF. CDR3 DNA sequence: TGTGCCAGCAGCCAATGGACTTTGACTAGCGGGATACCCTCCTACGAGCAGTACTTC.

There are a few counts of this clonotype. V is TRBV27 and J is TRBJ2-7; TRBD2 might be the D (6 bases). The CDR3 consists of 13 residues. CDR1 MNHEY and CDR2 SMNVEV come from the germline V gene (reference sequence). Trimming removed 4 bases from V and 4 bases from J, with 11 bases in between. This chain's CDR3 is CASSWGDGYEQYF. DNA for the CDR3: TGTGCCAGCAGTTGGGGGGACGGGTACGAGCAGTACTTC.

The rearrangement uses TRBV5-6 and TRBJ1-1; D not certain. Germline V gene sequence: CDR1 SGHDT, CDR2 YYEEEE. Trimming took 0 bases from V and 0 from J, leaving 9 bases between them. The CDR3 is 15 residues long. CDR3 DNA: TGTGCCAGCAGCTTGGTCATCGAATTGAACACTGAAGCTTTCTTT. Translation gives CASSLVIELNTEAFF. Variable domain in full (rest from reference TRBV5-6 and TRBJ1-1): DAGVTQSPTHLIKTRGQQVTLRCSPKSGHDTVSWYQQALGQGPQFIFQYYEEEERQRGNFPDRFSGHQFPNYSSELNVNALLLGDSALYLCASSLVIELNTEAFFGQGTRLTVV.

As DNA, the CDR3 is TGTGCCAGCAGCGTAGGCTTCACCGAGGGCGCAGAGCAGTACTTC. Its protein is CASSVGFTEGAEQYF. The J gene is TRBJ2-5, the V gene TRBV9; D perhaps matches TRBD2 (5 bases). Trimming left V 0 bases short and J 11 bases short, with 20 bases between. Germline V gene lookup returns CDR1 SGDLS and CDR2 YYNGEE. The CDR3 has 15 amino acids.

The sample holds a few counts of this clonotype. The rearrangement uses TRBV3-1 and TRBJ1-2; a weak D match, TRBD1 (5 bases). V lost 0 bases to trimming and J lost 2 bases, with 10 bases between them. The CDR3 runs 15 residues. Per the germline V gene, CDR1 is LGHDT and CDR2 is YNNKEL (reference sequence). CDR3 nucleotides: TGTGCCAGCAGCCAAGACGGACATACCAACTATGGCTACACCTTC. Residues: CASSQDGHTNYGYTF.

This clonotype was observed a single time. The chain links TRBV29-1 to TRBJ2-6; 11 nucleotides line up with TRBD2. The CDR3 has 17 residues. V shed 6 bases and J 0 bases; nucleotides not matched to a gene: 7. The germline gives CDR1 SQVTM, CDR2 ANQGSEA. CDR3 amino acids: CSVVAGGAFSGANVLTF. The CDR3 region has the DNA TGCAGCGTCGTAGCGGGAGGGGCGTTCTCTGGGGCCAACGTCCTGACTTTC.

The V call is TRBV7-2, the J call TRBJ2-3, with TRBD1 matching over 8 bases. The CDR3 sequence is 16 residues long. The germline gives CDR1 SGHTA, CDR2 FQGNSA. After removal of 6 bases from V and 14 bases from J, the junction contained 22 bases not matched to a gene. The CDR3 loop reads CASRGGQGAGHRYAYF. The DNA of the CDR3 is TGTGCCAGCAGGGGTGGGCAGGGGGCTGGTCACAGATACGCGTATTTT.

This clonotype was counted between two and nine times. The chain has TRBV20-1 and TRBJ2-4; 10 bases line up with TRBD2. The J call is in doubt because the DNA end fits TRBJ2-7 better. The CDR3 extends over 14 amino acids. CDR1 DFQATT and CDR2 SNEGSKA come from the germline V gene (reference sequence). DNA for the CDR3: TGCAGTGCTAGAGATATACTAGCGGGACGCGAGCAGTACTTC. As protein: CSARDILAGREQYF.

This clonotype was seen only a few times. V is TRBV9 and J is TRBJ2-3; D is possibly TRBD2 (5 bases). CDR3 size: 16 residues. Germline values: CDR1 SGDLS, CDR2 YYNGEE. V lost 0 bases to trimming and J lost 2 bases, with 13 bases between them. As DNA, the CDR3 is TGTGCCAGCAGCGTAGGGTCTAGCAGAGACACAGATACGCAGTATTTT. Protein product: CASSVGSSRDTDTQYF.

On this clonotype: The junction departs from the called germline gene at one end, perhaps through a read error. The chain employs TRBV20-1 and TRBJ2-7; 7 bases agree with TRBD2. Germline V gene lookup returns CDR1 DFQATT and CDR2 SNEGSKA (reference sequence). CDR3 length equals 13 residues. The CDR3 DNA follows: TGCAGTGCCAGAGCGGGAACATCCCACGAGCAGTACTTC. It yields the protein CSARAGTSHEQYF.

The rearrangement uses TRBV27 and TRBJ2-7, with TRBD1 as a possible D gene (6 bases). V lost 4 bases and J 0 bases, leaving 16 bases between the germline ends. Germline V gives CDR1 MNHEY, CDR2 SMNVEV (reference sequence). The CDR3 sequence is 16 residues long. The CDR3 DNA reads TGTGCCAGCAGTTCCATTGGGGGCCAAAGCTCCTACGAGCAGTACTTC. The encoded protein is CASSSIGGQSSYEQYF.

The rearrangement links TRBV29-1 to TRBJ2-7, with 11 bases aligning to TRBD2. The last part of the DNA fits TRBJ2-5 better; the J call may be wrong. The CDR3 sequence is 14 residues long. Germline CDR1 and CDR2: SQVTM and ANQGSEA. CDR3 sequence (DNA): TGCAGCAGGGGGCTAGCGGGAGGAGGGGAGACCCAGTACTTC. As protein: CSRGLAGGGETQYF.

The gene calls are TRBV7-2 and TRBJ2-1; 11 nucleotides match TRBD2. The CDR3 loop spans 15 amino acids. The V gene's germline CDR1 is SGHTA and CDR2 FQGNSA. With V trimmed by 5 bases and J by 7 bases, 7 bases remained unmatched. CDR3 residues: CASSVPSGGRNEQFF. DNA for the CDR3: TGTGCCAGCAGCGTCCCTAGCGGGGGGAGGAATGAGCAGTTCTTC.

This clonotype was seen just once. The chain links TRBV10-3 to TRBJ2-2; a weak D match, TRBD1 (6 bases). In germline, CDR1 is ENHRY, CDR2 SYGVKD. There are 16 residues in the CDR3. The V gene lost 1 base and the J gene lost 2 bases, with 11 bases spanning the gap. The CDR3 loop is CAISEWAGTNTGELFF. The CDR3 DNA is TGTGCCATCAGTGAGTGGGCCGGGACAAACACCGGGGAGCTGTTTTTT.

This clonotype showed up just a few times. The chain couples TRBV6-2 or TRBV6-3 to TRBJ1-1; a possible D gene is TRBD1 (5 bases). The ends were cut back, 8 bases at V and 7 bases at J, with 11 bases in the middle. Germline CDR1 MNHEY, CDR2 SVGEGT. The CDR3 consists of 11 residues. Here the CDR3 reads CASRRDLEAFF. Written as DNA, the CDR3 is TGTGCCAGCCGACGGGACCTTGAAGCTTTCTTT.

The rearrangement joins TRBV24-1 to TRBJ2-5; possibly TRBD1 or TRBD2 for D (6 bases each). Looked up from germline, CDR1 is KGHDR and CDR2 is SFDVKD. Trimming removed 4 bases at V and 2 bases at J, with 13 bases between. This CDR3 has 15 residues. CDR3 sequence: CATSDGGQGQETQYF. Written as DNA, the CDR3 is TGTGCCACCAGTGACGGGGGACAAGGGCAAGAGACCCAGTACTTC.

The chain links TRBV5-1 to TRBJ2-1, with 16 bases that match TRBD2. There are 18 residues in the CDR3. J was trimmed by 0 bases and V by 3 bases; bases with no gene match: 3. CDR1 SGHRS and CDR2 YFSETQ come from the germline V gene. The CDR3 DNA follows: TGCGCCAGCAGCTCCGGGACTAGCGGGAGGGTCTCCTACAATGAGCAGTTCTTC. Amino acids: CASSSGTSGRVSYNEQFF.

V is TRBV5-1 and J is TRBJ2-7; D is possibly TRBD2 (6 bases). Looked up from germline, CDR1 is SGHRS and CDR2 is YFSETQ. The ends were cut back, 2 bases at V and 3 bases at J, with 15 bases in the middle. This CDR3 comprises 15 residues. In DNA form, the CDR3 reads TGCGCCAGCAGCTTCTGGGGGGAGCGCAGCTACGAGCAGTACTTC. Encoded protein: CASSFWGERSYEQYF.

The sample holds one count of this clonotype. The V and J genes are TRBV20-1 and TRBJ1-1; no definite D call. Germline CDR1 and CDR2: DFQATT and SNEGSKA (reference sequence). This CDR3 comprises 14 residues. V lost 0 bases and J 7 bases, leaving 15 bases between the germline ends. CDR3 coding DNA: TGCAGTGCTAGAGATCCCCTGCAGAAGAGTGAAGCTTTCTTT. Amino acid sequence: CSARDPLQKSEAFF.

The V and J genes are TRBV27 and TRBJ1-5; D uncertain. The length of the CDR3 is 12 residues. The V end was cut by 7 bases, the J end by 7 bases, with 11 bases between. Looked up from germline, CDR1 is MNHEY and CDR2 is SMNVEV (reference sequence). The CDR3 reads CASTARGQPQHF. CDR3 nucleotide sequence: TGTGCCAGCACTGCCCGTGGGCAGCCCCAGCATTTT.

The genes are TRBV15 and TRBJ2-5; 7 nucleotides line up with TRBD2. The CDR3 length is 14 residues. Germline trimming cut 5 bases from V and 11 bases from J; bases unmatched to any gene: 14. CDR1 LNHNV and CDR2 YYDKDF come from the germline V gene (reference sequence). This CDR3 is CATSGTNSYNEQYF. The CDR3 nucleotides read TGTGCCACCAGCGGGACTAACTCCTACAATGAGCAGTACTTC.

This clonotype has at least ten counts. V and J are TRBV9 and TRBJ2-5; 7 bases are a match to TRBD2. The CDR3 is 14 residues long. V shed 3 bases, J shed 9 bases, and the junction held 11 bases outside the gene matches. From germline, CDR1 is SGDLS and CDR2 YYNGEE. CDR3 sequence (DNA): TGTGCCAGCAGCGGAGAAGCGGGAATAAGGGCCCAGTACTTC. It translates to CASSGEAGIRAQYF.